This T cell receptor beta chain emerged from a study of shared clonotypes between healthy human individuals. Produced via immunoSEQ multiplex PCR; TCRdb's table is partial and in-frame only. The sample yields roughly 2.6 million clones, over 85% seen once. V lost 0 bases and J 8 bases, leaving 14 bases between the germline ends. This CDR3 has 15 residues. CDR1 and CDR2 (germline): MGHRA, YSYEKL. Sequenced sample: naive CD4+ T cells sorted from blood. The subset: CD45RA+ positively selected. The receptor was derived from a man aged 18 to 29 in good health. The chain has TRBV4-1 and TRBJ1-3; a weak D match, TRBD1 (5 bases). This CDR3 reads CASSQDRSGRDTIYF. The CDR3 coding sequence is TGCGCCAGCAGCCAAGATCGGTCGGGGCGCGACACCATATATTTT.